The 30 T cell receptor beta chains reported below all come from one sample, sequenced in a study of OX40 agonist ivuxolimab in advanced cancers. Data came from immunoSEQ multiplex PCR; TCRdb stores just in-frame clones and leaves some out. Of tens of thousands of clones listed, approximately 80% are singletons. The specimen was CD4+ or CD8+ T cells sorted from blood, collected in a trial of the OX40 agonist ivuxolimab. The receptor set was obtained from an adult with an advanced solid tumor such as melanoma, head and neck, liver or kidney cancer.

The CDR3 sequence: CASSNHGISYEQYF. In DNA, the CDR3 is TGTGCCAGCAGCAATCACGGGATTTCCTACGAGCAGTACTTC. The chain combines TRBV21-1 with TRBJ2-7; the table's D call, TRBD2, has no DNA check behind it. TRBV21-1 is classified as a pseudogene. The CDR3 runs 14 residues.

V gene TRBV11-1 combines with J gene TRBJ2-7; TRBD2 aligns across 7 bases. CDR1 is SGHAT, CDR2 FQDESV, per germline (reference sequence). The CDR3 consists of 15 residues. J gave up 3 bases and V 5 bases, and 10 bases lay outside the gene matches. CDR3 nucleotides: TGTGCCAGCAGCCCTGGGACTAACTTGGGCTACGAGCAGTACTTC. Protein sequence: CASSPGTNLGYEQYF.

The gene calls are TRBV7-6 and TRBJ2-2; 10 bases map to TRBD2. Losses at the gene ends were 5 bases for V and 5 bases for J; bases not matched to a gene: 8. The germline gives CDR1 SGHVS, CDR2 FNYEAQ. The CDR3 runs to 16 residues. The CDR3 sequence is CASSQGGSGRTGELFF. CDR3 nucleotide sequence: TGTGCCAGCAGCCAGGGCGGTAGCGGGAGGACCGGGGAGCTGTTTTTT.

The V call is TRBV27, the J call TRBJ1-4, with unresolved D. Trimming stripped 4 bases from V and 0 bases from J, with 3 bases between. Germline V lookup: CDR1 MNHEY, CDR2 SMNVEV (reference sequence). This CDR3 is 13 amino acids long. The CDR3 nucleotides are TGTGCCAGCAGTTCGGCAACTAATGAAAAACTGTTTTTT. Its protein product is CASSSATNEKLFF. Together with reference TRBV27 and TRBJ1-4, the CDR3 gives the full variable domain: EAQVTQNPRYLITVTGKKLTVTCSQNMNHEYMSWYRQDPGLGLRQIYYSMNVEVTDKGDVPEGYKVSRKEKRNFPLILESPSPNQTSLYFCASSSATNEKLFFGSGTQLSVL.

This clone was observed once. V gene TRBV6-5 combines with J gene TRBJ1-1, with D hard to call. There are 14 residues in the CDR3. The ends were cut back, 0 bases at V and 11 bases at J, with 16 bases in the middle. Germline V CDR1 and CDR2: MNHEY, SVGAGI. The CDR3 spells CASSYSRSEGDAFF. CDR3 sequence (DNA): TGTGCCAGCAGTTACTCGCGCTCAGAGGGTGACGCTTTCTTT.

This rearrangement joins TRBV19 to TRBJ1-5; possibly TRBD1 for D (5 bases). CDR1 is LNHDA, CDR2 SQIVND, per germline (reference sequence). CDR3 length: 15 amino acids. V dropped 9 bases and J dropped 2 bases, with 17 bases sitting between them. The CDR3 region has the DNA TGTGCCAGCAAGGGGATAATAGGTGGCAATCAGCCCCAGCATTTT. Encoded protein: CASKGIIGGNQPQHF.

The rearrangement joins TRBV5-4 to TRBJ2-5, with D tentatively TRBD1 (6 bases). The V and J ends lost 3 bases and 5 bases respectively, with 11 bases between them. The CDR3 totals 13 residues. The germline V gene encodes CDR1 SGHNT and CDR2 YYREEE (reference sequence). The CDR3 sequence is CASSSTGLETQYF. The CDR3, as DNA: TGTGCCAGCAGCTCAACAGGGTTGGAGACCCAGTACTTC.

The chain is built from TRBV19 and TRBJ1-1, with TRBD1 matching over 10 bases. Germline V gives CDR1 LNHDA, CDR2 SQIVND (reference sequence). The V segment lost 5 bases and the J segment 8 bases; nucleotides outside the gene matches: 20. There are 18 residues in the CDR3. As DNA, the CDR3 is TGTGCCAGTAGTCTCCCCGGACAGGGGGGTCTTGTACAGGGCGAAGCTTTCTTT. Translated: CASSLPGQGGLVQGEAFF.

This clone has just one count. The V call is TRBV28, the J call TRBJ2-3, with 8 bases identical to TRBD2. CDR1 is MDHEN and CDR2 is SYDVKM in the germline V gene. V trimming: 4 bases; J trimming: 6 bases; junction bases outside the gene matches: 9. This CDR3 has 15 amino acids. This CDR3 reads CASSSGGYASDTQYF. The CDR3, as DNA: TGTGCCAGCAGTTCGGGGGGGTACGCCTCGGATACGCAGTATTTT.

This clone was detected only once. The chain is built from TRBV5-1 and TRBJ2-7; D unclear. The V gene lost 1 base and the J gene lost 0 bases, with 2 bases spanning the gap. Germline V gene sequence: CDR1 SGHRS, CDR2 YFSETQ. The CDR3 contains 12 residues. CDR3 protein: CASSLSSYEQYF. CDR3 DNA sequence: TGCGCCAGCAGCTTGAGCTCCTACGAGCAGTACTTC.

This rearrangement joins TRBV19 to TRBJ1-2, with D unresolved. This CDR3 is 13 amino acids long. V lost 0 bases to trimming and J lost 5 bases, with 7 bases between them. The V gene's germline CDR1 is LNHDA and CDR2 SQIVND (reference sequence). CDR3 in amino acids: CASSIDPDYGYTF. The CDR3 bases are TGTGCCAGTAGTATAGATCCGGATTATGGCTACACCTTC.

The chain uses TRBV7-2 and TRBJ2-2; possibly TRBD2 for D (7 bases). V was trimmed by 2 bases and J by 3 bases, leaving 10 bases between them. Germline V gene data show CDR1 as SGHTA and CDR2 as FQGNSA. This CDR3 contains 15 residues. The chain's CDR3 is CASSLRGADTGELFF. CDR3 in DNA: TGTGCCAGCAGCTTACGGGGGGCGGACACCGGGGAGCTGTTTTTT. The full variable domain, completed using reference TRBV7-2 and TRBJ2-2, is GAGVSQSPSNKVTEKGKDVELRCDPISGHTALYWYRQSLGQGLEFLIYFQGNSAPDKSGLPSDRFSAERTGGSVSTLTIQRTQQEDSAVYLCASSLRGADTGELFFGEGSRLTVL.

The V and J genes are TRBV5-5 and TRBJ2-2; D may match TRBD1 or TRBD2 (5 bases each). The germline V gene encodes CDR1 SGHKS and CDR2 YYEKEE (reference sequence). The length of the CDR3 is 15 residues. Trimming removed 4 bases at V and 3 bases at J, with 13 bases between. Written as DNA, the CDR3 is TGTGCCAGCAGCACCAGAGTGGGGGACACCGGGGAGCTGTTTTTT. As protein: CASSTRVGDTGELFF.

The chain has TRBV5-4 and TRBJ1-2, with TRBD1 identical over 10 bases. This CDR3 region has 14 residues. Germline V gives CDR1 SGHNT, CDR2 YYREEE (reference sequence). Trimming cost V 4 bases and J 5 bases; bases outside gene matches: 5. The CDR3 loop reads CASSGTGEWYGYTF. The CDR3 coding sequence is TGTGCCAGCAGCGGGACAGGGGAATGGTATGGCTACACCTTC.

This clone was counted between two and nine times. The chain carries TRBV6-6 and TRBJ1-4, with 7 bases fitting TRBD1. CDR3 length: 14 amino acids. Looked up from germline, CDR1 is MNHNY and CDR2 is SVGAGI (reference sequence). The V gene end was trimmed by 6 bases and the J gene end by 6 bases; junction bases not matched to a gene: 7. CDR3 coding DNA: TGTGCCAGCAGGCAGACAGGGAGTCATGAAAAACTGTTTTTT. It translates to CASRQTGSHEKLFF.

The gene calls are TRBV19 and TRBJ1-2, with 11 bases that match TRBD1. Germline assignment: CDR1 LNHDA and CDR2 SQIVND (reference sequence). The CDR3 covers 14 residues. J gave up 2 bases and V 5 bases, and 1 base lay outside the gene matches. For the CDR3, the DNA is TGTGCCAGTAGTGGGACAGGGGGGAACTATGGCTACACCTTC. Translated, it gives CASSGTGGNYGYTF. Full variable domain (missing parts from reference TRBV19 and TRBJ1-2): DGGITQSPKYLFRKEGQNVTLSCEQNLNHDAMYWYRQDPGQGLRLIYYSQIVNDFQKGDIAEGYSVSREKKESFPLTVTSAQKNPTAFYLCASSGTGGNYGYTFGSGTRLTVV.

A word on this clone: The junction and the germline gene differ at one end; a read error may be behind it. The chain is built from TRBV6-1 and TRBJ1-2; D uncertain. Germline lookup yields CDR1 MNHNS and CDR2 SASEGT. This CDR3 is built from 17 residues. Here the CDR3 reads CASSEKFGAILNYSYTF. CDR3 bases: TGTGCCAGCAGTGAAAAATTCGGAGCGATACTTAACTATAGCTACACCTTC.

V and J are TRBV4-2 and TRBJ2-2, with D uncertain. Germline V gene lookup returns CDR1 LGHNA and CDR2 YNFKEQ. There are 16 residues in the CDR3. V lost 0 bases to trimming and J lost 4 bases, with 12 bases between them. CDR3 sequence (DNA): TGTGCCAGCAGCCAAGAGACGGGTCTCGTCACCGGGGAGCTGTTTTTT. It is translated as CASSQETGLVTGELFF.

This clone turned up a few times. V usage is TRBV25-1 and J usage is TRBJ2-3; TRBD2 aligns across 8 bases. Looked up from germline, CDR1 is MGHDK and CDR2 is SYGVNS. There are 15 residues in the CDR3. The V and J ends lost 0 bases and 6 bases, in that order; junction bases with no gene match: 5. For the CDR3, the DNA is TGTGCCAGCAGTGAATATATGACGGGGGGGGATACGCAGTATTTT. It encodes CASSEYMTGGDTQYF.

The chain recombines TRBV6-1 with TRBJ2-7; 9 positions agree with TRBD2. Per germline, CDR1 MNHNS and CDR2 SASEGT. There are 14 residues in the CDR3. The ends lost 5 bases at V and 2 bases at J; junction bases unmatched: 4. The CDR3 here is CASSPSGMPYEQYF. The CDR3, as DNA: TGTGCCAGCAGTCCTAGCGGGATGCCCTACGAGCAGTACTTC.

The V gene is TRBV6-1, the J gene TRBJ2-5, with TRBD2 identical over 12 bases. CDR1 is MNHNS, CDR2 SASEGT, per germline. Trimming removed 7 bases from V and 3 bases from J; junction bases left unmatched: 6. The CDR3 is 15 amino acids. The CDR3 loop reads CASTPRLAGEETQYF. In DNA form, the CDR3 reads TGTGCCAGCACCCCTAGACTAGCGGGAGAAGAGACCCAGTACTTC.

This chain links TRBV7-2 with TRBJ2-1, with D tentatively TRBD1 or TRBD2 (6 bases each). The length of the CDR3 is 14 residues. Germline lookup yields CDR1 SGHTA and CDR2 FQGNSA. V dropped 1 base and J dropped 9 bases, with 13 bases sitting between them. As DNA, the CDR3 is TGTGCCAGCAGCTTAGGGGACTCCAGGGGTGAGCAGTTCTTC. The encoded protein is CASSLGDSRGEQFF.

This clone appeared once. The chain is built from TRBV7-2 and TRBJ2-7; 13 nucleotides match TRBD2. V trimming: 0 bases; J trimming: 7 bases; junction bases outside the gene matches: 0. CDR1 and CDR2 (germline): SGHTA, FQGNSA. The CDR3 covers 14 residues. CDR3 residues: CASSLALAGGEQYF. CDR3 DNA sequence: TGTGCCAGCAGCTTAGCACTAGCGGGGGGGGAGCAGTACTTC.

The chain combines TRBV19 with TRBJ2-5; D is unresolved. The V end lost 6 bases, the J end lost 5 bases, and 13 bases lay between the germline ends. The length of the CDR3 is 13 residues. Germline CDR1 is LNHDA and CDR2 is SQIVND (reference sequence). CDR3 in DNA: TGTGCCAGTAGCACTGGAGTTGGGGAGACCCAGTACTTC. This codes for CASSTGVGETQYF.

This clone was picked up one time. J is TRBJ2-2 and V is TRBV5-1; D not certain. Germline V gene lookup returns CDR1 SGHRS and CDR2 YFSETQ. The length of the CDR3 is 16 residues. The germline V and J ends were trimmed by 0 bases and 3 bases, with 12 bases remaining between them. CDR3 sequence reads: CASSLEGGVDTGELFF. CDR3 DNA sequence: TGCGCCAGCAGCTTGGAGGGTGGCGTCGACACCGGGGAGCTGTTTTTT.

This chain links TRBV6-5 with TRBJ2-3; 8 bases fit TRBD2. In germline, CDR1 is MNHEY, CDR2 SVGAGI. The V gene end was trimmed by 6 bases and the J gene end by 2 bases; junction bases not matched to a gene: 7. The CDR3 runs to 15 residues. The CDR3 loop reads CASRPGRGATDTQYF. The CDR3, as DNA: TGTGCCAGCAGGCCAGGGCGGGGGGCCACAGATACGCAGTATTTT.

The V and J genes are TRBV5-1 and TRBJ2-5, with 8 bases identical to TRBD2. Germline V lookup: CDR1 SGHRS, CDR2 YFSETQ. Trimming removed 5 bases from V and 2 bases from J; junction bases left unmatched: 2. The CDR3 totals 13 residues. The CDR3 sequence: CASRGLDQETQYF. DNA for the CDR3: TGCGCCAGCAGGGGACTAGATCAAGAGACCCAGTACTTC.

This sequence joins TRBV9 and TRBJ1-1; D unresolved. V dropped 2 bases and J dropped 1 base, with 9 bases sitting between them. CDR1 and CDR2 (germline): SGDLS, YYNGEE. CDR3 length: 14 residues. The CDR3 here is CASSVRQSNTEAFF. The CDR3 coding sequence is TGTGCCAGCAGCGTTAGACAATCGAACACTGAAGCTTTCTTT. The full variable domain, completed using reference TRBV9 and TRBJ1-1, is DSGVTQTPKHLITATGQRVTLRCSPRSGDLSVYWYQQSLDQGLQFLIQYYNGEERAKGNILERFSAQQFPDLHSELNLSSLELGDSALYFCASSVRQSNTEAFFGQGTRLTVV.

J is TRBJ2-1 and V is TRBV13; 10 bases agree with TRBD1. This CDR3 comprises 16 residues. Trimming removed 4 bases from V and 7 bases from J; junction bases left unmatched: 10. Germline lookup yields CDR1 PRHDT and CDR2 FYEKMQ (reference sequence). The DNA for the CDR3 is TGTGCCAGCAGCTCGTATAGACAGGGGGCAGGGAATGAGCAGTTCTTC. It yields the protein CASSSYRQGAGNEQFF.

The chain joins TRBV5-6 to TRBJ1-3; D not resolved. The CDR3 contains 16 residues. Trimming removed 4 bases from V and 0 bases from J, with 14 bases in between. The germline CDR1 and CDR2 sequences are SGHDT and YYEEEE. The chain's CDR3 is CASSAPGPHSGNTIYF. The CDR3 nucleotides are TGTGCCAGCAGCGCACCTGGGCCACACTCTGGAAACACCATATATTTT.